One and the same sample provided the 19 T cell receptor beta chains below, sequenced in a study of cytomegalovirus exposure and HLA in healthy donors. Amplification used 60 Vbeta primers and 13 Jbeta primers. TCRdb's table, derived via immunoSEQ multiplex PCR, lists solely in-frame clones and lacks some. The sample holds 30,000 to 35,000 clones. Source material: PBMCs. The receptor source for this set is a woman aged 40 to 49 in good health and CMV-seropositive.

The V and J genes are TRBV4-3 and TRBJ1-2; maybe TRBD1 (5 bases). V was shortened by 1 base and J by 2 bases, with 11 bases between the two germline ends. The CDR3 runs to 15 residues. The germline CDR1 and CDR2 sequences are LGHNA and YSLEER. This CDR3 is CASSQGRQGNYGYTF. The DNA for the CDR3 is TGCGCCAGCAGCCAAGGCAGGCAGGGAAACTATGGCTACACCTTC.

V and J are TRBV5-4 and TRBJ2-3; D gene unclear. V shed 0 bases and J shed 0 bases, with 14 bases lying between them. CDR3 length: 17 residues. The V gene's germline CDR1 is SGHNT and CDR2 YYREEE (reference sequence). CDR3 sequence (DNA): TGTGCCAGCAGCTTGGTTTCTAGTGGAGATAGCACAGATACGCAGTATTTT. Amino acid sequence: CASSLVSSGDSTDTQYF.

The chain carries TRBV30 and TRBJ2-7; 9 bases fit TRBD1. The CDR3 consists of 11 residues. Germline CDR1 reads GTSNPN; CDR2 reads SVGIG (reference sequence). Trimming cost V 7 bases and J 3 bases; bases outside gene matches: 1. The CDR3 protein is CASDRGYEQYF. CDR3 bases: TGTGCCTCGGACAGGGGCTACGAGCAGTACTTC.

This chain connects TRBV28 to TRBJ1-2, with D hard to call. Trimming stripped 8 bases from V and 4 bases from J, with 20 bases between. This CDR3 spans 15 amino acids. Per germline, CDR1 MDHEN and CDR2 SYDVKM. The CDR3 bases are TGTGCCAGCTCCTATAACTCGGCGGGAAGCTATGGCTACACCTTC. The encoded protein is CASSYNSAGSYGYTF.

The chain couples TRBV7-8 to TRBJ2-1, with 7 bases that match TRBD1. V gave up 1 base and J gave up 8 bases; unmatched junction bases: 17. In germline, CDR1 is SGHVS, CDR2 FQNEAQ. The CDR3 contains 18 residues. In DNA form, the CDR3 reads TGTGCCAGCAGCTTAGGGCCCCACAGGGGCCCCGAGGGCTATGAGCAGTTCTTC. Translated: CASSLGPHRGPEGYEQFF. Based on the CDR3 plus reference TRBV7-8 and TRBJ2-1, the full variable domain is GAGVSQSPRYKVAKRGQDVALRCDPISGHVSLFWYQQALGQGPEFLTYFQNEAQLDKSGLPSDRFFAERPEGSVSTLKIQRTQQEDSAVYLCASSLGPHRGPEGYEQFFGPGTRLTVL.

The genes are TRBV2 and TRBJ2-7; maybe TRBD2 (6 bases). Trimming cost V 6 bases and J 0 bases, with 12 bases left between them. CDR3 size: 14 residues. Germline CDR1 is SNHLY and CDR2 is FYNNEI. The CDR3 loop is CASRRSGTSYEQYF. Written as DNA, the CDR3 is TGTGCCAGCAGGCGTAGCGGAACCTCCTACGAGCAGTACTTC.

The rearrangement uses TRBV27 and TRBJ2-3; possible D gene TRBD1, 5 bases. The CDR3 runs 13 residues. The V and J ends lost 6 bases and 6 bases respectively, with 13 bases between them. Germline V gene lookup returns CDR1 MNHEY and CDR2 SMNVEV (reference sequence). CDR3 DNA sequence: TGTGCCAGCAGCGACAGAGGTTTCGATACGCAGTATTTT. This encodes CASSDRGFDTQYF.

V usage is TRBV15 and J usage is TRBJ2-1; tentative D call: TRBD1 (5 bases). CDR1 is LNHNV, CDR2 YYDKDF, per germline (reference sequence). The CDR3 is made up of 13 amino acids. V gave up 0 bases and J gave up 7 bases, with 7 bases separating them. This chain's CDR3 is CATSRDRQNEQFF. The CDR3 DNA reads as TGTGCCACCAGCAGAGATCGACAGAATGAGCAGTTCTTC.

This sequence joins TRBV5-6 and TRBJ1-1, with a tentative D call TRBD1 (6 bases). This CDR3 region has 13 residues. Germline values: CDR1 SGHDT, CDR2 YYEEEE. The V end lost 9 bases, the J end lost 4 bases, and 16 bases lay between the germline ends. CDR3 protein: CATGKGVGTEAFF. CDR3 coding DNA: TGTGCCACTGGAAAGGGGGTCGGCACTGAAGCTTTCTTT.

The chain recombines TRBV30 with TRBJ2-7, with D possibly TRBD2 on 6 matching bases. The V gene's germline CDR1 is GTSNPN and CDR2 SVGIG (reference sequence). Trimming removed 2 bases from V and 0 bases from J, with 20 bases in between. The CDR3 is 17 residues long. The CDR3 bases are TGTGCCTGGAGTAATGTCTTCATAGCGGACCTCTCCTACGAGCAGTACTTC. This codes for CAWSNVFIADLSYEQYF.

The rearrangement uses TRBV13 and TRBJ2-7; D remains unclear. Germline V gene data show CDR1 as PRHDT and CDR2 as FYEKMQ (reference sequence). CDR3 length: 11 residues. Trimming cost V 5 bases and J 3 bases, with 5 bases left between them. CDR3 sequence (DNA): TGTGCCAGCAGCGCAGGCTACGAGCAGTACTTC. This translates into CASSAGYEQYF.

This chain links TRBV4-1 with TRBJ2-5; D gene unclear. V shed 1 base and J shed 1 base, with 10 bases lying between them. The CDR3 extends over 15 amino acids. Germline loops: CDR1 MGHRA, CDR2 YSYEKL. Written as DNA, the CDR3 is TGCGCCAGCAGCCAAGTCGCAGGCTTCCAAGAGACCCAGTACTTC. It specifies CASSQVAGFQETQYF.

This rearrangement joins TRBV9 to TRBJ1-2; D is possibly TRBD1 (6 bases). CDR3 length: 15 amino acids. Germline V gives CDR1 SGDLS, CDR2 YYNGEE. V dropped 5 bases and J dropped 2 bases, with 16 bases sitting between them. The CDR3 loop is CASSRGAGQNYGYTF. CDR3 coding DNA: TGTGCCAGCAGTCGGGGGGCCGGGCAGAACTATGGCTACACCTTC.

The chain is built from TRBV30 and TRBJ2-7; D perhaps matches TRBD2 (5 bases). Looked up from germline, CDR1 is GTSNPN and CDR2 is SVGIG (reference sequence). Trimming pared 2 bases from V and 4 bases from J, leaving 12 bases between. The CDR3 is 13 residues long. The CDR3 loop reads CAWSSGRRYEQYF. The CDR3 coding sequence is TGTGCCTGGAGTTCGGGGAGACGGTACGAGCAGTACTTC.

J is TRBJ2-1 and V is TRBV7-2; maybe TRBD2 (5 bases). Germline values: CDR1 SGHTA, CDR2 FQGNSA. The ends were cut back, 3 bases at V and 5 bases at J, with 8 bases in the middle. This CDR3 region has 13 residues. In nucleotides, the CDR3 is TGTGCCAGCAGCTTCCGCGGGCACAATGAGCAGTTCTTC. Amino acid sequence: CASSFRGHNEQFF.

V usage is TRBV10-3 and J usage is TRBJ2-7, with 14 bases aligning to TRBD2. V gave up 11 bases and J gave up 2 bases; unmatched junction bases: 14. Germline V gene sequence: CDR1 ENHRY, CDR2 SYGVKD. The CDR3 is 17 residues long. The CDR3 here is CAPEGTSGRSSAYEQYF. The CDR3 bases are TGTGCCCCGGAGGGGACTAGCGGGAGAAGTAGCGCCTACGAGCAGTACTTC.

The chain carries TRBV30 and TRBJ2-5; 7 bases line up with TRBD1. Germline values: CDR1 GTSNPN, CDR2 SVGIG (reference sequence). V dropped 7 bases and J dropped 7; count of bases not matched to a gene: 12. This CDR3 spans 13 amino acids. In DNA, the CDR3 is TGTGCCTTTTCGACAGGGCCCTGGGGGACCCAGTACTTC. Amino acid sequence: CAFSTGPWGTQYF.

The chain carries TRBV6-6 and TRBJ2-7; TRBD1 might be the D (6 bases). Germline V gene lookup returns CDR1 MNHNY and CDR2 SVGAGI (reference sequence). This CDR3 has 13 residues. Trimming pared 5 bases from V and 3 bases from J, leaving 11 bases between. Written as DNA, the CDR3 is TGTGCCAGCAGTCCGGACAGACACTACGAGCAGTACTTC. It codes for CASSPDRHYEQYF.

This chain uses TRBV30 with TRBJ1-2; D is perhaps TRBD1 (6 bases). The CDR3 consists of 12 residues. CDR1 and CDR2 (germline): GTSNPN, SVGIG (reference sequence). Trimming removed 5 bases from V and 4 bases from J, with 11 bases in between. Here the CDR3 reads CAWQTGRYGYTF. The CDR3 DNA follows: TGTGCCTGGCAGACAGGCCGCTATGGCTACACCTTC.